Listed here are 20 T cell receptor beta chains from one sample, sequenced in a study of shared clonotypes between healthy human individuals. Naive CD8 cells were CD45RO-negative, positively selected for CCR7, excluding terminally differentiated effector memory CD45RA+ cells. Sequenced by immunoSEQ multiplex PCR; TCRdb stores in-frame clones only, minus some. The sample contains about 600,000 clones, about 98% of which appear only once. The material sequenced was naive CD8+ T cells sorted from blood. The receptors here all came from a man between 25 and 39 years old in good health.

Concerning this clone itself: This same CDR3 is encoded by further DNA sequences in the sample. This chain uses TRBV7-6 with TRBJ2-1, with D possibly TRBD2 on 5 matching bases. Trimming left V 0 bases short and J 3 bases short, with 6 bases between. CDR1 is SGHVS and CDR2 is FNYEAQ in the germline V gene. The CDR3 is 14 residues long. The CDR3 region has the DNA TGTGCCAGCAGCTTAGCCGGGAACTACAATGAGCAGTTCTTC. This codes for CASSLAGNYNEQFF.

CDR3 loop: CASSSGLAGDNEQFF. The DNA of the CDR3 is TGTGCCAGCAGTTCCGGACTAGCGGGAGACAATGAGCAGTTCTTC. This chain joins TRBV28 and TRBJ2-1; TRBD2 aligns across 13 bases. V trimming: 4 bases; J trimming: 5 bases; junction bases outside the gene matches: 2. Per germline, CDR1 MDHEN and CDR2 SYDVKM. This CDR3 has 15 amino acids.

This chain joins TRBV9 and TRBJ2-3, with 9 bases fitting TRBD1. Germline-derived CDR1 and CDR2 are SGDLS and YYNGEE. V dropped 1 base and J dropped 3; count of bases not matched to a gene: 3. This CDR3 spans 15 amino acids. In DNA form, the CDR3 reads TGTGCCAGCAGCGTAAAGGGGACAGGGACAGATACGCAGTATTTT. This codes for CASSVKGTGTDTQYF.

The sample holds many counts of this clone. The gene calls are TRBV11-2 and TRBJ2-1, with a weak D call TRBD2 (5 bases). The CDR3 has 15 amino acids. The V gene's germline CDR1 is SGHAT and CDR2 FQNNGV. V lost 6 bases and J 2 bases, leaving 14 bases between the germline ends. This CDR3 is CASRSDWSPYNEQFF. CDR3 in DNA: TGTGCCAGCAGATCGGACTGGTCCCCCTACAATGAGCAGTTCTTC. Filled out from reference TRBV11-2 and TRBJ2-1, the complete variable domain reads EAGVAQSPRYKIIEKRQSVAFWCNPISGHATLYWYQQILGQGPKLLIQFQNNGVVDDSQLPKDRFSAERLKGVDSTLKIQPAKLEDSAVYLCASRSDWSPYNEQFFGPGTRLTVL.

In this sample, this clone turned up once. J is TRBJ2-3 and V is TRBV29-1, with 8 bases that match TRBD2. The V gene's germline CDR1 is SQVTM and CDR2 ANQGSEA. CDR3 length: 14 residues. The V and J ends lost 3 bases and 5 bases, in that order; junction bases with no gene match: 7. The CDR3 sequence: CSVELAGNLDTQYF. CDR3 nucleotides: TGCAGCGTTGAGCTAGCGGGTAATTTAGATACGCAGTATTTT.

The chain joins TRBV27 to TRBJ2-1, with 10 bases lining up with TRBD1. The CDR3 length is 12 residues. Germline loops: CDR1 MNHEY, CDR2 SMNVEV (reference sequence). The V segment lost 8 bases and the J segment 9 bases; nucleotides outside the gene matches: 4. CDR3 protein: CASRGTGVEQFF. In nucleotides, the CDR3 is TGTGCCAGCCGCGGGACAGGGGTTGAGCAGTTCTTC.

The genes are TRBV7-9 and TRBJ1-4; possibly TRBD1 for D (5 bases). CDR1 and CDR2 (germline): SEHNR, FQNEAQ (reference sequence). The CDR3 spans 14 residues. Trimming took off 1 base at V and 4 bases at J, with 7 bases between the two ends. The chain's CDR3 is CASSLGDLNEKLFF. CDR3 coding DNA: TGTGCCAGCAGCTTAGGGGACCTTAATGAAAAACTGTTTTTT.

V gene TRBV7-9 combines with J gene TRBJ2-7, with 7 bases identical to TRBD1. The CDR3 runs 15 residues. Germline-derived CDR1 and CDR2 are SEHNR and FQNEAQ (reference sequence). After removal of 2 bases from V and 1 base from J, the junction contained 5 bases not matched to a gene. The CDR3 bases are TGTGCCAGCAGCTTACGGGACAGACGGTCCTACGAGCAGTACTTC. Translated, it gives CASSLRDRRSYEQYF. The complete variable domain, with remaining parts taken from reference TRBV7-9 and TRBJ2-7, reads DTGVSQNPRHKITKRGQNVTFRCDPISEHNRLYWYRQTLGQGPEFLTYFQNEAQLEKSRLLSDRFSAERPKGSFSTLEIQRTEQGDSAMYLCASSLRDRRSYEQYFGPGTRLTVT.

The rearrangement uses TRBV28 and TRBJ2-2, with 7 bases aligning to TRBD2. The length of the CDR3 is 13 residues. Germline V gives CDR1 MDHEN, CDR2 SYDVKM. V was pared by 3 bases and J by 8 bases, with 3 bases of the junction left unmatched. The CDR3 sequence: CASSLGGYGELFF. The CDR3 bases are TGTGCCAGCAGTTTGGGAGGGTATGGGGAGCTGTTTTTT.

The chain has TRBV2 and TRBJ1-4, with D possibly being TRBD1 (6 bases). The germline gives CDR1 SNHLY, CDR2 FYNNEI. The CDR3 loop spans 15 amino acids. Trimming stripped 5 bases from V and 5 bases from J, with 15 bases between. CDR3 sequence: CASSPLLGANEKLFF. CDR3 DNA: TGTGCCAGCAGTCCCCTGCTGGGGGCGAATGAAAAACTGTTTTTT.

The rearrangement joins TRBV7-9 to TRBJ2-1, with 8 bases that match TRBD1. Germline-derived CDR1 and CDR2 are SEHNR and FQNEAQ (reference sequence). V lost 4 bases, J lost 2 bases, and 1 base stayed unmatched. CDR3 length equals 14 residues. The CDR3 sequence: CASSSTGAYNEQFF. CDR3 nucleotides: TGTGCCAGCAGCTCGACAGGGGCCTACAATGAGCAGTTCTTC.

The V call is TRBV5-1, the J call TRBJ2-5; tentatively, D is TRBD2 (5 bases). CDR1 is SGHRS and CDR2 is YFSETQ in the germline V gene. V was clipped by 2 bases and J by 2 bases, with 13 bases between them. The CDR3 length is 15 residues. In DNA, the CDR3 is TGCGCCAGCAGCTTCTTAGGGAGACTTCAAGAGACCCAGTACTTC. Its translation is CASSFLGRLQETQYF.

The chain has TRBV7-9 and TRBJ2-2, with D maybe TRBD2 (5 bases). V dropped 6 bases and J dropped 5 bases, with 16 bases sitting between them. The germline V gene encodes CDR1 SEHNR and CDR2 FQNEAQ (reference sequence). This CDR3 comprises 15 residues. The CDR3 nucleotides read TGTGCCAGCAGACTTGTTGCGGGCGGAACCGGGGAGCTGTTTTTT. Residues: CASRLVAGGTGELFF.

The chain is built from TRBV5-6 and TRBJ2-7; D is undetermined. The CDR3 length is 13 residues. Trimming cost V 5 bases and J 5 bases, with 14 bases left between them. CDR1 is SGHDT, CDR2 YYEEEE, per germline. CDR3 residues: CASSWVQKNEQYF. As DNA, the CDR3 is TGTGCCAGCAGTTGGGTCCAGAAGAACGAGCAGTACTTC.

The V gene is TRBV19, the J gene TRBJ2-7; 14 positions agree with TRBD2. The CDR3 totals 15 residues. With V trimmed by 3 bases and J by 3 bases, 1 base remained unmatched. CDR1 and CDR2 (germline): LNHDA, SQIVND (reference sequence). The CDR3 DNA follows: TGTGCCAGTAGTATCGGACTAGCGGGAGGCTACGAGCAGTACTTC. It specifies CASSIGLAGGYEQYF. The full variable domain, with the rest looked up from reference TRBV19 and TRBJ2-7, is DGGITQSPKYLFRKEGQNVTLSCEQNLNHDAMYWYRQDPGQGLRLIYYSQIVNDFQKGDIAEGYSVSREKKESFPLTVTSAQKNPTAFYLCASSIGLAGGYEQYFGPGTRLTVT.

This chain joins TRBV28 and TRBJ1-2; a possible D gene is TRBD1 (5 bases). V gave up 10 bases and J gave up 7 bases, with 25 bases separating them. CDR3 size: 15 residues. Germline V CDR1 and CDR2: MDHEN, SYDVKM. The CDR3 region is CAKIRGAKTCVGYTF. DNA of the CDR3: TGTGCCAAAATTAGGGGCGCCAAGACTTGTGTTGGCTACACCTTC.

This chain uses TRBV15 with TRBJ1-1; no definite D call. The CDR3 covers 15 residues. The germline CDR1 and CDR2 sequences are LNHNV and YYDKDF (reference sequence). Trimming pared 3 bases from V and 4 bases from J, leaving 15 bases between. CDR3 DNA sequence: TGTGCCACCAGCAGGGCCGCTTCTCTGAGCACTGAAGCTTTCTTT. Its protein product is CATSRAASLSTEAFF.

This rearrangement joins TRBV6-5 to TRBJ2-4; perhaps TRBD1 as D (6 bases). CDR1 is MNHEY and CDR2 is SVGAGI in the germline V gene. Trimming removed 2 bases at V and 7 bases at J, with 15 bases between. This CDR3 comprises 15 residues. The CDR3 is CASSYRQGSGNIQYF. In DNA form, the CDR3 reads TGTGCCAGCAGTTACAGGCAGGGGTCCGGGAACATTCAGTACTTC.

The V call is TRBV6-1, the J call TRBJ1-5; D is ambiguous. This CDR3 has 14 amino acids. Trimming shortened V by 7 bases and J by 0 bases, and 10 bases separated the two germline ends. Germline CDR1 and CDR2: MNHNS and SASEGT. This CDR3 is CASTQGNSNQPQHF. CDR3 in DNA: TGTGCCAGCACCCAAGGGAATAGCAATCAGCCCCAGCATTTT.

This sequence joins TRBV5-5 and TRBJ2-7; TRBD1 aligns across 9 bases. Germline trimming cut 4 bases from V and 5 bases from J; bases unmatched to any gene: 7. Germline V gene sequence: CDR1 SGHKS, CDR2 YYEKEE (reference sequence). This CDR3 has 14 residues. The CDR3 reads CASSVGQGADEQYF. For the CDR3, the DNA is TGTGCCAGCAGCGTGGGACAGGGTGCCGACGAGCAGTACTTC.